A single sample gave rise to the 8 T cell receptor beta chains below, sequenced in a study of PD-L1 blockade in urothelial cancer. As for time point: peripheral blood 6 weeks after treatment start. Method: immunoSEQ multiplex PCR; TCRdb's copy keeps in-frame clones and lacks some. The sample includes roughly 100,000 clones, approximately 87% of them seen just once. The input for sequencing was PBMCs, taken around atezolizumab (anti-PD-L1) treatment. These receptor sequences come from a man in his 70s with urothelial cancer.

V gene TRBV2 combines with J gene TRBJ2-2, with D hard to call. This CDR3 has 16 residues. The V gene lost 3 bases and the J gene lost 1 base, with 12 bases spanning the gap. Germline V gene sequence: CDR1 SNHLY, CDR2 FYNNEI. The CDR3 is CASSDPMQENTGELFF. The CDR3 region has the DNA TGTGCCAGCAGTGATCCCATGCAGGAGAACACCGGGGAGCTGTTTTTT.

The chain couples TRBV18 to TRBJ1-3, with TRBD1 matching over 7 bases. Germline values: CDR1 KGHSH, CDR2 LQKENI. J gave up 0 bases and V 3 bases, and 8 bases lay outside the gene matches. The CDR3 has 17 residues. CDR3 region: CASSPPGQAFSGNTIYF. In DNA, the CDR3 is TGTGCCAGCTCACCCCCAGGACAGGCTTTCTCTGGAAACACCATATATTTT. Drawing the rest from reference TRBV18 and TRBJ1-3, the complete variable domain is NAGVMQNPRHLVRRRGQEARLRCSPMKGHSHVYWYRQLPEEGLKFMVYLQKENIIDESGMPKERFSAEFPKEGPSILRIQQVVRGDSAAYFCASSPPGQAFSGNTIYFGEGSWLTVV.

The chain is built from TRBV27 and TRBJ2-5; tentatively, D is TRBD2 (5 bases). The V gene's germline CDR1 is MNHEY and CDR2 SMNVEV (reference sequence). Trimming pared 2 bases from V and 5 bases from J, leaving 12 bases between. The CDR3 runs 14 residues. Here the CDR3 reads CASSLGRPGETQYF. CDR3 DNA sequence: TGTGCCAGCAGTTTAGGCCGTCCGGGGGAGACCCAGTACTTC.

In this sample, this clone turned up once. The chain uses TRBV11-2 and TRBJ2-1; maybe TRBD2 (5 bases). This CDR3 has 17 residues. V lost 2 bases, J lost 0 bases, and 14 bases lay in between. In germline, CDR1 is SGHAT, CDR2 FQNNGV. The CDR3 DNA sequence: TGTGCCAGCAGCTTAAGCGGCGCGGGTATCTCCTACAATGAGCAGTTCTTC. Its translation: CASSLSGAGISYNEQFF.

The chain uses TRBV5-1 and TRBJ2-1; 14 bases map to TRBD2. After removal of 4 bases from V and 9 bases from J, the junction contained 3 bases not matched to a gene. CDR3 length: 14 residues. Per germline, CDR1 SGHRS and CDR2 YFSETQ. The CDR3 is CASSQGLAGVEQFF. In DNA form, the CDR3 reads TGCGCCAGCAGCCAGGGACTAGCGGGGGTTGAGCAGTTCTTC. The full variable domain, completed using reference TRBV5-1 and TRBJ2-1, is KAGVTQTPRYLIKTRGQQVTLSCSPISGHRSVSWYQQTPGQGLQFLFEYFSETQRNKGNFPGRFSGRQFSNSRSEMNVSTLELGDSALYLCASSQGLAGVEQFFGPGTRLTVL.

V gene TRBV19 combines with J gene TRBJ1-2; D might be TRBD1 (5 bases). V was trimmed by 3 bases and J by 4 bases, leaving 6 bases between them. There are 12 residues in the CDR3. CDR1 and CDR2 (germline): LNHDA, SQIVND (reference sequence). CDR3 nucleotides: TGTGCCAGTAGTATGCAGGGCTATGGCTACACCTTC. Protein product: CASSMQGYGYTF.

The genes are TRBV2 and TRBJ2-1, with D possibly matching TRBD2 (7 bases). The CDR3 loop spans 14 amino acids. Trimming removed 3 bases at V and 8 bases at J, with 14 bases between. The germline V gene encodes CDR1 SNHLY and CDR2 FYNNEI. The CDR3 DNA reads as TGTGCCAGCAGTGATGGCGGGGGCGGGGATGAGCAGTTCTTC. Its protein product is CASSDGGGGDEQFF.

The chain uses TRBV29-1 and TRBJ1-1; 7 bases are shared with TRBD1. V was clipped by 1 base and J by 14 bases; unmatched bases: 13. The CDR3 sequence is 13 residues long. Germline V gene data show CDR1 as SQVTM and CDR2 as ANQGSEA. CDR3: CSVEGGTEKSTFF. The CDR3 region has the DNA TGCAGCGTTGAAGGCGGGACAGAGAAGTCAACCTTCTTT.